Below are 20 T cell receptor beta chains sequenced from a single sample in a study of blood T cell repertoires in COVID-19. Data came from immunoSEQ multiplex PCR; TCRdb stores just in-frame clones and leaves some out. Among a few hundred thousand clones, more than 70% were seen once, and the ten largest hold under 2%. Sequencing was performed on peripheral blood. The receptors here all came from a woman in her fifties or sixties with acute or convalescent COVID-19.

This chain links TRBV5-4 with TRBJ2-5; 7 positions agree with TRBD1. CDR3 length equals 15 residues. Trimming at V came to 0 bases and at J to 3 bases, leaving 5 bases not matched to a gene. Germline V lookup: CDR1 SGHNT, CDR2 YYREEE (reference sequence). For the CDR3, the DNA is TGTGCCAGCAGCTTGGCGCAGGGGGTTAAAGAGACCCAGTACTTC. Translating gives CASSLAQGVKETQYF.

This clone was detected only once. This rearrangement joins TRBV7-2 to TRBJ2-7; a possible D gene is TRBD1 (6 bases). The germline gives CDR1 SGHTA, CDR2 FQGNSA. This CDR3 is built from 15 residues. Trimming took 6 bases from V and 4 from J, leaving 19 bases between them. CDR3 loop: CASRAQSGEIYEQYF. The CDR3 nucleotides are TGTGCCAGCAGGGCCCAATCAGGGGAGATATACGAGCAGTACTTC.

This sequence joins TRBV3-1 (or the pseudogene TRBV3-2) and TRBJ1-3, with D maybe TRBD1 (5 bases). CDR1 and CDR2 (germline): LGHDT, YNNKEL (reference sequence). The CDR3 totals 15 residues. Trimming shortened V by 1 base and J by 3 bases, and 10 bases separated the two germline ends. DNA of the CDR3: TGTGCCAGCAGCCAAGCAGGGCCAGTTGGAAACACCATATATTTT. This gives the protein CASSQAGPVGNTIYF.

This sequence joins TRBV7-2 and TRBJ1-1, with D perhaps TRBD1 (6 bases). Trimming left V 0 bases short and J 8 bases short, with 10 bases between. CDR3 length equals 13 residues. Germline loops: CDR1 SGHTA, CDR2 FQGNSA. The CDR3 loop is CASSLATGTEAFF. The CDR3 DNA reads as TGTGCCAGCAGCTTAGCCACAGGGACCGAAGCTTTCTTT. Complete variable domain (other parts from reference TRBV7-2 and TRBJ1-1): GAGVSQSPSNKVTEKGKDVELRCDPISGHTALYWYRQSLGQGLEFLIYFQGNSAPDKSGLPSDRFSAERTGGSVSTLTIQRTQQEDSAVYLCASSLATGTEAFFGQGTRLTVV.

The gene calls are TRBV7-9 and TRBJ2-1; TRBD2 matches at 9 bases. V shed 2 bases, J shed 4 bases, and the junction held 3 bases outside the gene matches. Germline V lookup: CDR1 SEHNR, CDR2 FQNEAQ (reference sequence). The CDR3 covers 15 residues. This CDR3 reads CASSLSTSGYNEQFF. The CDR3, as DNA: TGTGCCAGCAGCTTAAGTACTAGCGGGTACAATGAGCAGTTCTTC.

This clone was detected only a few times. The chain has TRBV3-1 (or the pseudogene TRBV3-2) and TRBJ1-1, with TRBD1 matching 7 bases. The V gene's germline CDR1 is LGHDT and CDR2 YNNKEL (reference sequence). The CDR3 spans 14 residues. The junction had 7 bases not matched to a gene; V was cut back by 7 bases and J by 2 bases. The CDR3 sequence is CASTQTGPNTEAFF. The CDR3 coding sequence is TGTGCCAGCACCCAGACAGGGCCTAACACTGAAGCTTTCTTT.

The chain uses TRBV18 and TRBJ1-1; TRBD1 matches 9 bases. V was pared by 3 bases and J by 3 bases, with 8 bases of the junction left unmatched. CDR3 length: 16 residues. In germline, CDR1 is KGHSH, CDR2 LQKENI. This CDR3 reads CASSPRTGDIDTEAFF. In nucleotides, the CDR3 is TGTGCCAGCTCACCCCGGACAGGGGATATAGACACTGAAGCTTTCTTT.

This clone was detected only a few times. The DNA of the CDR3 is TGCGCCAGCAGCCTCTTATTCGACAGGATGTACGAGCAGTACTTC. As protein: CASSLLFDRMYEQYF. The gene calls are TRBV4-1 and TRBJ2-7; TRBD1 is a possible D gene (6 bases). With 4 bases removed from V and 4 bases from J, the gap between germline ends came to 17 bases. This CDR3 spans 15 amino acids. CDR1 is MGHRA, CDR2 YSYEKL, per germline.

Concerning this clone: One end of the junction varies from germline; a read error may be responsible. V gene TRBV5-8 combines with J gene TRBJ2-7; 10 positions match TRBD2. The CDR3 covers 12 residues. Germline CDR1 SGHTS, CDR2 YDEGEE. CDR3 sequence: CASSLTAGTSVF. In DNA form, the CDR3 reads TGTGCCAGCAGCCTAACTGCCGGGACTAGCGTTTTC.

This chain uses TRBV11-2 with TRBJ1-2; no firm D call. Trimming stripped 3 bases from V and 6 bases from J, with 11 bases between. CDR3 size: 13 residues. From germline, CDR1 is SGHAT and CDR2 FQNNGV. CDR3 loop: CASSLRGADGYTF. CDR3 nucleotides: TGTGCCAGCAGCTTGCGAGGTGCTGATGGCTACACCTTC.

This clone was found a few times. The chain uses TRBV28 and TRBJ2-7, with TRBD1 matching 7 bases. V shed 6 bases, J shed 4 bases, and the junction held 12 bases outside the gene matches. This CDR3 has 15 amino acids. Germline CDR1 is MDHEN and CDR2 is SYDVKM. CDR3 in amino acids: CASSPGTVSGYEQYF. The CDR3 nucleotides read TGTGCCAGCAGCCCAGGGACAGTATCGGGGTACGAGCAGTACTTC. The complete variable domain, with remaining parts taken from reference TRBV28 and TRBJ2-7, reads DVKVTQSSRYLVKRTGEKVFLECVQDMDHENMFWYRQDPGLGLRLIYFSYDVKMKEKGDIPEGYSVSREKKERFSLILESASTNQTSMYLCASSPGTVSGYEQYFGPGTRLTVT.

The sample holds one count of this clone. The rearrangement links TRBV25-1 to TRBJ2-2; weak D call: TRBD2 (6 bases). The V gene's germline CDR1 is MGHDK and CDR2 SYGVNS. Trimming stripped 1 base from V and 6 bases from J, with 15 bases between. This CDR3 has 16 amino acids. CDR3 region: CASSELGGVRSGELFF. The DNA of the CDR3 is TGTGCCAGCAGTGAATTGGGGGGAGTTCGGTCCGGGGAGCTGTTTTTT.

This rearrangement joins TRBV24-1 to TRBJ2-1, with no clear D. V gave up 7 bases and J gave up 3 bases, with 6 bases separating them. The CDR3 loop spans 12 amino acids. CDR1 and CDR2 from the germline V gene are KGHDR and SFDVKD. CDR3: CATSPNYNEQFF. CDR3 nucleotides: TGTGCCACCAGCCCCAACTACAATGAGCAGTTCTTC.

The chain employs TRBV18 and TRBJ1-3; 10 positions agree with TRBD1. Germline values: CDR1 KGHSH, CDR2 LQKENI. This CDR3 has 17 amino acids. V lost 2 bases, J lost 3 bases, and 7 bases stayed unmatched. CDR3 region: CASSPARQGAGGNTIYF. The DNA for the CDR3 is TGTGCCAGCTCACCAGCACGACAGGGGGCAGGTGGAAACACCATATATTTT.

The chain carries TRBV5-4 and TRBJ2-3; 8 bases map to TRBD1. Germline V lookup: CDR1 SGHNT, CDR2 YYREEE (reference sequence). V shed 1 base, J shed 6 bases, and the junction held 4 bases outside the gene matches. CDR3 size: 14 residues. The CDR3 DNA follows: TGTGCCAGCAGCTTGTCAGGGGGCGGTGATACGCAGTATTTT. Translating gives CASSLSGGGDTQYF.

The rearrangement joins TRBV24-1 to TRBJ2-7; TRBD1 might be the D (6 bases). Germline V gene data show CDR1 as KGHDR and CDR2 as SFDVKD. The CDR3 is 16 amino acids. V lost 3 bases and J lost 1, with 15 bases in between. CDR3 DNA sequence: TGTGCCACCAGTGATACCTCAGGGGCGAGTTCCTACGAGCAGTACTTC. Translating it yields CATSDTSGASSYEQYF.

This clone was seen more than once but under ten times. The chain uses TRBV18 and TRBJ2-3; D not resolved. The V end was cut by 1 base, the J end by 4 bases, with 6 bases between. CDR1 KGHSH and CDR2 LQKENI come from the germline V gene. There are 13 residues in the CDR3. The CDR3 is CASSPLRADTQYF. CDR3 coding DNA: TGTGCCAGCTCACCACTCCGGGCAGATACGCAGTATTTT.

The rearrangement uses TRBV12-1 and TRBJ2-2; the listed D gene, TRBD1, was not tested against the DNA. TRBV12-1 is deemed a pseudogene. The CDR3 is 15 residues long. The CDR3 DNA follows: TGTGCCAGCAGCTTTGGGACAGGGGGCACCGGGGAGCTGTTTTTT. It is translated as CASSFGTGGTGELFF.

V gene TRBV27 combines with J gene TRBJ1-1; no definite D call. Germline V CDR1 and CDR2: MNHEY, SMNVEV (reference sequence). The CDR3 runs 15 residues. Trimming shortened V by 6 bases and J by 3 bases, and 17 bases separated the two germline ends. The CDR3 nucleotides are TGTGCCAGCAGCTCCGGATCGCCGGAGGACACTGAAGCTTTCTTT. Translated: CASSSGSPEDTEAFF.

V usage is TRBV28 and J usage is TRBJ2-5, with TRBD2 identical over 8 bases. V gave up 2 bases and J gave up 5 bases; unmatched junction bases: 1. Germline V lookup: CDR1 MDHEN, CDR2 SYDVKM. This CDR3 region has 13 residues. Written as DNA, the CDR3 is TGTGCCAGCAGTTTAACTAGCGGCGAGACCCAGTACTTC. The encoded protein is CASSLTSGETQYF.